This TCR beta chain was recovered during a study of cytomegalovirus exposure and HLA in healthy donors. The CDR3 extends over 17 amino acids. In germline, CDR1 is LGHNT, CDR2 FRNRAP. Trimming stripped 1 base from V and 2 bases from J, with 14 bases between. Use of 60 Vbeta and 13 Jbeta primers characterized the PCR. Assay: immunoSEQ multiplex PCR; the TCRdb copy retains only in-frame clones and omits some. Among around 190,000 clones listed, over 65% were seen once. The source material was PBMCs. The clonotype was recovered from a woman in her 30s in good health and CMV-seronegative. V and J are TRBV12-5 and TRBJ2-2; D perhaps matches TRBD2 (6 bases). CDR3 in amino acids: CASGLAAGTLNTGELFF. The CDR3 nucleotides read TGTGCTAGTGGTTTGGCCGCCGGGACTTTAAACACCGGGGAGCTGTTTTTT.